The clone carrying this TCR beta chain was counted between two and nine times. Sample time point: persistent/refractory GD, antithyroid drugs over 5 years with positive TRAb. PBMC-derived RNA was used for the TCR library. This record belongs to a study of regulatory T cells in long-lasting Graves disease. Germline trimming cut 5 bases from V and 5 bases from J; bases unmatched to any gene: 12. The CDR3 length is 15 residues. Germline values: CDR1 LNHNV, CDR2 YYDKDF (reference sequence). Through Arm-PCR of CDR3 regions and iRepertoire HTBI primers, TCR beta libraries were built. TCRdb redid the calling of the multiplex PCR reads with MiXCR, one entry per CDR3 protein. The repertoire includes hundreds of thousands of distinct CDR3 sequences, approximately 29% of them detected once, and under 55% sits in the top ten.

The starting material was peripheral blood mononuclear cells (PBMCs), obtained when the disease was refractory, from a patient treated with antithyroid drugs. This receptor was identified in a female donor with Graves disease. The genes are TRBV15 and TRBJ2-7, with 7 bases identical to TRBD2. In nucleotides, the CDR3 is TGTGCCACCAGCTTAGGACTAGTCCGACGAGACGAGCAGTACTTC. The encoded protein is CATSLGLVRRDEQYF. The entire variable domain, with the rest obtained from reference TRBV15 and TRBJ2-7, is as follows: DAMVIQNPRYQVTQFGKPVTLSCSQTLNHNVMYWYQQKSSQAPKLLFHYYDKDFNNEADTPDNFQSRRPNTSFCFLDIRSPGLGDTAMYLCATSLGLVRRDEQYFGPGTRLTVT.